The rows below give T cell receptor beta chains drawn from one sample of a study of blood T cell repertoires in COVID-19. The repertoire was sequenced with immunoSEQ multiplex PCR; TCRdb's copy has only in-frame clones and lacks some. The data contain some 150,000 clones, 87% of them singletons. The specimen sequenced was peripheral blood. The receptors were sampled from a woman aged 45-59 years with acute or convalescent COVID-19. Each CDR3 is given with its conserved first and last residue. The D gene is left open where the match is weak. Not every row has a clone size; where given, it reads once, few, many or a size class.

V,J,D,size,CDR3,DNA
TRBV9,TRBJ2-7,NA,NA,CASSVNRDAEQYF,TGTGCCAGCAGCGTTAACAGGGATGCCGAGCAGTACTTC
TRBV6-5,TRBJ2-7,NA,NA,CASSRPGPEQYF,TGTGCCAGCAGTCGCCCAGGGCCCGAGCAGTACTTC
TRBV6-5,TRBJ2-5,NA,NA,CASTRSIQETQYF,TGTGCCAGCACCCGGTCAATTCAAGAGACCCAGTACTTC
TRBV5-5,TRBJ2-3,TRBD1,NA,CASATGTEPDTQYF,TGTGCCAGCGCAACAGGGACAGAGCCAGATACGCAGTATTTT
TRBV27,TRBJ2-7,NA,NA,CASSFGSGAYEQYF,TGTGCCAGCAGTTTTGGTTCCGGGGCCTACGAGCAGTACTTC
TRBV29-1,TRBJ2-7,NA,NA,CSARQARDEQYF,TGCAGCGCACGACAGGCGAGGGACGAGCAGTACTTC
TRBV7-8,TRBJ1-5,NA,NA,CASSLQREQPQHF,TGTGCCAGCAGCTTACAGCGGGAGCAGCCCCAGCATTTT
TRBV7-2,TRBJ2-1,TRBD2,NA,CASSPTSGGAAEQFF,TGTGCCAGCAGTCCTACTAGCGGGGGGGCGGCTGAGCAGTTCTTC
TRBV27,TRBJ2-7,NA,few,CASSRIFGNEQYF,TGTGCCAGCAGTAGAATCTTCGGGAACGAGCAGTACTTC
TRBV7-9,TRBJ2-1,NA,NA,CASSLGSSRNEQFF,TGTGCCAGCAGCTTAGGTTCTTCTCGCAATGAGCAGTTCTTC
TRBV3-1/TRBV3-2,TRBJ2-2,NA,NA,CATLQGAGELFF,TGTGCCACCCTACAGGGCGCCGGGGAGCTGTTTTTT
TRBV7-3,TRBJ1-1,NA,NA,CASSSVRVSTGNTEAFF,TGTGCCAGCAGCTCCGTCCGGGTGTCGACTGGAAACACTGAAGCTTTCTTT
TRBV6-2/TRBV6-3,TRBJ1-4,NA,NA,CASSYQRQHAEKLFF,TGTGCCAGCAGTTACCAGAGACAGCATGCCGAAAAACTGTTTTTT
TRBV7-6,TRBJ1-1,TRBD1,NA,CASSAGGYTEAFF,TGTGCCAGCAGCGCAGGGGGATACACTGAAGCTTTCTTT
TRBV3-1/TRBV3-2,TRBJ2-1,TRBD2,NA,CASSQGGSGGYNEQFF,TGTGCCAGCAGCCAAGGAGGTAGCGGGGGCTACAATGAGCAGTTCTTC
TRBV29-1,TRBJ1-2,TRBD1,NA,CSVSGQGFDGYTF,TGCAGCGTTTCGGGACAGGGGTTCGATGGCTACACCTTC
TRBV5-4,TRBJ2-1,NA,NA,CASSSKQGNEQFF,TGTGCCAGCAGCTCAAAACAGGGCAATGAGCAGTTCTTC
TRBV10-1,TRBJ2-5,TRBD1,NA,CASGWTGEETQYF,TGCGCCAGCGGGTGGACAGGGGAAGAGACCCAGTACTTC
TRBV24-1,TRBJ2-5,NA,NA,CATSFNSGQQTQYF,TGTGCCACCAGTTTTAATAGTGGACAACAGACCCAGTACTTC
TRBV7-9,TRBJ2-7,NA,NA,CASSLAVAEDYEQYF,TGTGCCAGCAGCTTAGCGGTTGCGGAGGACTACGAGCAGTACTTC
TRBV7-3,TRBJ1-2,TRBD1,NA,CASSLLAGGHGYTF,TGTGCCAGCAGCTTACTCGCAGGGGGCCATGGCTACACCTTC
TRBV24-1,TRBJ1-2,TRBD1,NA,CATSDPSGQPYGYTF,TGTGCCACCAGTGATCCGTCGGGACAGCCCTATGGCTACACCTTC
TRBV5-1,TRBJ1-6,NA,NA,CASSSGRMDSPLHF,TGCGCCAGCAGCTCCGGTCGTATGGATTCACCCCTCCACTTT
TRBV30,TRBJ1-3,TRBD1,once,CAWSLQRQGAGNTIYF,TGTGCCTGGAGTTTACAACGACAGGGGGCTGGAAACACCATATATTTT
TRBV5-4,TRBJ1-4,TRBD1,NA,CASSLARDRGPSEKLFF,TGTGCCAGCAGCCTGGCCCGGGACAGGGGTCCGAGTGAAAAACTGTTTTTT
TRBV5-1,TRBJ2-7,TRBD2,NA,CASSPTVAGGTYEQYF,TGCGCCAGCAGCCCGACTGTAGCGGGGGGTACCTACGAGCAGTACTTC
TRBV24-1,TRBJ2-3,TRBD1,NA,CATSDFRGLGTDTQYF,TGTGCCACCAGTGATTTCAGGGGGCTAGGCACAGATACGCAGTATTTT
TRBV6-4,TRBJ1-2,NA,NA,CASSATWRGGYTF,TGTGCCAGCAGTGCAACATGGAGGGGCGGCTACACCTTC
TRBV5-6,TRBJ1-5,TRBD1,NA,CASCQGANQPQHF,TGTGCCAGCTGCCAGGGGGCCAATCAGCCCCAGCATTTT
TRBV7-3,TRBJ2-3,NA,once,CASSLMGSTDTQYF,TGTGCCAGCAGCTTAATGGGCAGCACAGATACGCAGTATTTT
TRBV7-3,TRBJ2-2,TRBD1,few,CASSPTSSGTGSTGELFF,TGTGCCAGCAGCCCAACCTCTTCCGGGACAGGGAGCACCGGGGAGCTGTTTTTT
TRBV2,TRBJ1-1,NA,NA,CASSGDRLMNTEAFF,TGTGCCAGCAGCGGCGACAGGCTCATGAACACTGAAGCTTTCTTT
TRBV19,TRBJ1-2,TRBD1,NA,CASSMRSTGGDYGYTF,TGTGCCAGTAGTATGCGGTCGACAGGGGGGGACTATGGCTACACCTTC